Given below is one T cell receptor beta chain in context. Its antigen remains unidentified. The CDR3 length is 13 residues. Germline CDR1 SGHVS, CDR2 FQNEAQ. J lost 4 bases, V lost 5 bases, and 4 bases had no gene match. This sample was taken from a study of naive and memory T cell subsets. Study-level points and caveats: Clonotypes here are unpaired alpha or beta chain sequences. A few larger clonotypes appeared in naive repertoires, especially CD8, possibly memory cells re-expressing CD45RA. Over 95% of naive TCR sequences appeared only once after error correction, unlike memory subsets.

Both TRBC1 and TRBC2 were covered by a beta constant-region primer of two equimolar oligonucleotides. Four rounds of PCR amplified the ligated cDNA using nested alpha and beta constant-region primers plus SP2. Ligation attached a single-stranded oligonucleotide with a 12-nucleotide UMI and the SP2 primer to the cDNA 3' end. TCRdb independently ran MiXCR on the UMI-ligation and nested PCR reads; one entry per CDR3 protein. The sample comprises some 82,000 distinct CDR3 sequences, around 10% of which are singletons, and roughly 0.13% rests with the top ten. The chain combines TRBV7-8 with TRBJ1-1, with TRBD1 identical over 7 bases. The sequenced sample was naive CD4+ T cells from blood. The sequence came from a human donor in good health. The CDR3 DNA is TGTGCCAGCAGCAAACGACAGGGCACTGAAGCTTTCTTT. It yields the protein CASSKRQGTEAFF.